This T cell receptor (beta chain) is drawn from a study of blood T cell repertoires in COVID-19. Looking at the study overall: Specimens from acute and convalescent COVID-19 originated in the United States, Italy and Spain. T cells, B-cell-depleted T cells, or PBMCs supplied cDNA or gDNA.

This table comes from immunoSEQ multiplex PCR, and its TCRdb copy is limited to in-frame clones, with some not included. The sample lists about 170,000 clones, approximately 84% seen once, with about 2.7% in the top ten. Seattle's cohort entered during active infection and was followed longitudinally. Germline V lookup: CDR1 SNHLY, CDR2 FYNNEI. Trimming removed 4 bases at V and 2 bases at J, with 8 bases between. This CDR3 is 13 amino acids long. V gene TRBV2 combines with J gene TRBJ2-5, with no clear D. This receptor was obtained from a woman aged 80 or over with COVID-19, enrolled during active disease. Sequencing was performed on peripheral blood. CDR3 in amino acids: CASSVARQETQYF. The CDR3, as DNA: TGTGCCAGCAGTGTGGCTAGGCAAGAGACCCAGTACTTC.